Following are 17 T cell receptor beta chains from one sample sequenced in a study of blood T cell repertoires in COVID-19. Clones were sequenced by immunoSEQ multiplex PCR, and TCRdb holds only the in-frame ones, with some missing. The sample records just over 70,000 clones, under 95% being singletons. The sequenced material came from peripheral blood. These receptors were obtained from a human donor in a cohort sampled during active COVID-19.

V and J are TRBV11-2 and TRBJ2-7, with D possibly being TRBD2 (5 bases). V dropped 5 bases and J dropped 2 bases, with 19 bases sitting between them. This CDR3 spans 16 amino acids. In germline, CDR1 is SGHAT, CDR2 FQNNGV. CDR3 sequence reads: CASSPTRRMATYEQYF. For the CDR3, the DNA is TGTGCCAGCAGCCCTACTCGGAGGATGGCGACCTACGAGCAGTACTTC. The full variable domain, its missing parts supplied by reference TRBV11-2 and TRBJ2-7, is EAGVAQSPRYKIIEKRQSVAFWCNPISGHATLYWYQQILGQGPKLLIQFQNNGVVDDSQLPKDRFSAERLKGVDSTLKIQPAKLEDSAVYLCASSPTRRMATYEQYFGPGTRLTVT.

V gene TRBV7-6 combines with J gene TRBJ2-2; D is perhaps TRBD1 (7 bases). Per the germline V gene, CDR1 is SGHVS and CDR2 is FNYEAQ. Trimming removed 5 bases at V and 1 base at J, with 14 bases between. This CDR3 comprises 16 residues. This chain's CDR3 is CASSAGQTLNTGELFF. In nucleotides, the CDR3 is TGTGCCAGCAGCGCGGGACAGACTTTGAACACCGGGGAGCTGTTTTTT.

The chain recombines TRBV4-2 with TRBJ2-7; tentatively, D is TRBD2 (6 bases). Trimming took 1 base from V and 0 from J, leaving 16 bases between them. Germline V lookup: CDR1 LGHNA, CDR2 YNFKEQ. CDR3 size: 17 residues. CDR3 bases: TGTGCCAGCAGCCAAGCCCCTTTTCGGGGGAGCTCCTACGAGCAGTACTTC. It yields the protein CASSQAPFRGSSYEQYF.

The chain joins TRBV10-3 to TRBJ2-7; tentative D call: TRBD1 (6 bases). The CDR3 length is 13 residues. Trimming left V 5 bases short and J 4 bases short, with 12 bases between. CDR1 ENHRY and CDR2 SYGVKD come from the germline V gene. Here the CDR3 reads CAISRTARYEQYF. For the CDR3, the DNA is TGTGCCATCAGTAGGACAGCGCGTTACGAGCAGTACTTC.

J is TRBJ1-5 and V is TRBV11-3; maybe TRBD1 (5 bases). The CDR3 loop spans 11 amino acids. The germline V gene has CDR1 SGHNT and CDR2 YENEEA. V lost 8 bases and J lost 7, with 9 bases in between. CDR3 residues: CASGPGQPQHF. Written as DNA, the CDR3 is TGTGCCAGCGGGCCAGGGCAGCCCCAGCATTTT.

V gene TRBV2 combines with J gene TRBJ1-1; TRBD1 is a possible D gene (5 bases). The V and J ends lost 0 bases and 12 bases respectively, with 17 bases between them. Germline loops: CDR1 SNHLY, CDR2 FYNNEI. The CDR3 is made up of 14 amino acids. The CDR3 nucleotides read TGTGCCAGCAGTGAAGCGGGGCGGCGCTTTGGGACTTTCTTT. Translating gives CASSEAGRRFGTFF.

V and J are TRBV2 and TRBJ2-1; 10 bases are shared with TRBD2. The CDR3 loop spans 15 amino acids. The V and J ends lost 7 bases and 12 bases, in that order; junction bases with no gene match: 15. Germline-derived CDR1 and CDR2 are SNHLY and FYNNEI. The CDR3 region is CASTRRASGGQGQFF. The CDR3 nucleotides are TGTGCCAGCACGAGAAGAGCTAGCGGGGGCCAGGGGCAGTTCTTC.

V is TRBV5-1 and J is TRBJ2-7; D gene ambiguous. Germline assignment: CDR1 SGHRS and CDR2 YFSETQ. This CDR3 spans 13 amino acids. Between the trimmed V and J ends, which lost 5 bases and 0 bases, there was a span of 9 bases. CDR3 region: CASRKQSSYEQYF. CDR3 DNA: TGCGCCAGCAGAAAGCAAAGCTCCTACGAGCAGTACTTC.

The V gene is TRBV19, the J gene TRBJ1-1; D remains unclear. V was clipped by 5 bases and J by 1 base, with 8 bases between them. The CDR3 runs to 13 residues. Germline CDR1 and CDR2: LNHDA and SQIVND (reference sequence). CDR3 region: CASSVHRNTEAFF. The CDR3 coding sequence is TGTGCCAGTAGTGTCCACAGGAACACTGAAGCTTTCTTT. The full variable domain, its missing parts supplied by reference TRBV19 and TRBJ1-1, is DGGITQSPKYLFRKEGQNVTLSCEQNLNHDAMYWYRQDPGQGLRLIYYSQIVNDFQKGDIAEGYSVSREKKESFPLTVTSAQKNPTAFYLCASSVHRNTEAFFGQGTRLTVV.

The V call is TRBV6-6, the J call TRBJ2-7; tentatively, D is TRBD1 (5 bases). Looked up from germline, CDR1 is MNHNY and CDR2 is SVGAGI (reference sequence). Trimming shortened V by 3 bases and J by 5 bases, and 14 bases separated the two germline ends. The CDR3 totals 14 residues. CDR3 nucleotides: TGTGCCAGCAGTTATAAGGGGTCCCCGGACGAGCAGTACTTC. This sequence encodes CASSYKGSPDEQYF.

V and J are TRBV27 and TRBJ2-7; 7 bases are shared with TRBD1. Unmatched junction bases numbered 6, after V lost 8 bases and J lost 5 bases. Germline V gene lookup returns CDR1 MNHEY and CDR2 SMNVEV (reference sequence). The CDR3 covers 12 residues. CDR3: CASQTGQDEQYF. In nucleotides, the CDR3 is TGTGCCAGCCAAACAGGACAGGACGAGCAGTACTTC.

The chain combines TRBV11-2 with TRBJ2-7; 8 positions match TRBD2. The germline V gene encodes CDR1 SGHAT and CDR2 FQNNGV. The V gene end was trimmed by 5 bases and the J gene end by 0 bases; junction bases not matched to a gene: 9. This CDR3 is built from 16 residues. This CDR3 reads CASSPQAGAGSYEQYF. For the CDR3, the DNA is TGTGCCAGCAGCCCTCAAGCGGGGGCAGGCTCCTACGAGCAGTACTTC.

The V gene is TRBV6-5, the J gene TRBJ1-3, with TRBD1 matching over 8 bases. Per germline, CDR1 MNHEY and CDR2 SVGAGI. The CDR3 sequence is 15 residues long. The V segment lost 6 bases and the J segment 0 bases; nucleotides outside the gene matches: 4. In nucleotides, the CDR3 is TGTGCCAGCAGCCTAACAGGGGGCTCTGGAAACACCATATATTTT. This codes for CASSLTGGSGNTIYF.

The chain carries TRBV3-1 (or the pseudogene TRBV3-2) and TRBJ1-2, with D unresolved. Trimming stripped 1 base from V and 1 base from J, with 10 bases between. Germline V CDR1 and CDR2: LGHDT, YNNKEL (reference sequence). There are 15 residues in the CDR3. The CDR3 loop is CASSQGALGNYGYTF. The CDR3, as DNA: TGTGCCAGCAGCCAAGGGGCTTTGGGTAACTATGGCTACACCTTC.

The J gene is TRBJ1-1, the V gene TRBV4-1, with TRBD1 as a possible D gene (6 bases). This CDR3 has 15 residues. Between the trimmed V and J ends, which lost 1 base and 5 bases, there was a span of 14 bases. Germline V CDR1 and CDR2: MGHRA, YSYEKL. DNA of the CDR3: TGCGCCAGCAGCCAAGTACAGGGCACGGGTACTGAAGCTTTCTTT. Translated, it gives CASSQVQGTGTEAFF.

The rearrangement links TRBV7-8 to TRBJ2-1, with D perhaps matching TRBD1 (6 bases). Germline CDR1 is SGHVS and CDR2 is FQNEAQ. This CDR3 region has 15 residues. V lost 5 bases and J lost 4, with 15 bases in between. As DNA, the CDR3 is TGTGCCAGCAGCGCTAACAGGGTTCCGTACAATGAGCAGTTCTTC. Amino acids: CASSANRVPYNEQFF.

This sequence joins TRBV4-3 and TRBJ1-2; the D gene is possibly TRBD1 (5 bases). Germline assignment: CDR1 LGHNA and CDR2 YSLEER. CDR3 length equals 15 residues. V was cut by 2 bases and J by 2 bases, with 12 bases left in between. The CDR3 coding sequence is TGCGCCAGCAGCCAATCGGGGGATCGGAACTATGGCTACACCTTC. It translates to CASSQSGDRNYGYTF.